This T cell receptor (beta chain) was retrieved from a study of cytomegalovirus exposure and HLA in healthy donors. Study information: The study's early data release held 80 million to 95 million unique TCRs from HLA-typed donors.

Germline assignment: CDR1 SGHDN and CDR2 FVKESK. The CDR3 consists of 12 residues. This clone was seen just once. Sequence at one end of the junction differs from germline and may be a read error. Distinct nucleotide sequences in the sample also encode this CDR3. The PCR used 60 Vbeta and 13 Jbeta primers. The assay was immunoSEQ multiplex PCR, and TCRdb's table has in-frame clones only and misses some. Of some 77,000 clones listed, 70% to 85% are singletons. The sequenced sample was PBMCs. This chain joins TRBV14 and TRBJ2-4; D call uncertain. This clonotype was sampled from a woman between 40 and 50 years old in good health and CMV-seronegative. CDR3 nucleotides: TGCGCCAGCAGCCGTCCGGAGAACATTCAGTACTTC. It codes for CASSRPENIQYF.